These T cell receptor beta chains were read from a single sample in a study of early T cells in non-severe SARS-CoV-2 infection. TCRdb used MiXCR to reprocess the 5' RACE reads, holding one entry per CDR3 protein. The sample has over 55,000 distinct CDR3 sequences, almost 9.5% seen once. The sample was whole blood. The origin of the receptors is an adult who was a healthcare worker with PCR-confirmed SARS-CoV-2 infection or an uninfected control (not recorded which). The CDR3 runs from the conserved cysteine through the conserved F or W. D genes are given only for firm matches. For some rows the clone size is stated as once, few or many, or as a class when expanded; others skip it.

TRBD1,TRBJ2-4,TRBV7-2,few,CASSQWSGQPNIQYF,TGTGCCAGCAGCCAATGGTCGGGACAGCCAAACATTCAGTACTTC
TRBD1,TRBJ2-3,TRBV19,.,CASSTGQGGKDTQYF,TGTGCCAGTAGTACAGGACAGGGTGGGAAAGATACGCAGTATTTT
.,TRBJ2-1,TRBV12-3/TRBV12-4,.,CASSRTGGRSYNEQFF,TGTGCCAGCAGCCGAACCGGGGGACGCTCCTACAATGAGCAGTTCTTC
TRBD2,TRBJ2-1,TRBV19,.,CASSIRGSSGGSWTNNEQFF,TGTGCCAGTAGTATACGAGGGAGTAGCGGGGGCTCTTGGACGAACAATGAGCAGTTCTTC
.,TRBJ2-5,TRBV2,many,CASSAGVVVVVETQYF,TGTGCCAGCAGTGCCGGGGTCGTGGTCGTGGTTGAGACCCAGTACTTC
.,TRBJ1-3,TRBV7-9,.,CASSYGATGNTIYF,TGTGCCAGCAGCTACGGGGCCACTGGAAACACCATATATTTT
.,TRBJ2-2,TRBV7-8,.,CASSLALRTDTGELFF,TGTGCCAGCAGCTTAGCGCTTCGGACAGACACCGGGGAGCTGTTTTTT
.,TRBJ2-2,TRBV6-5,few,CASSYSRTITGELFF,TGTGCCAGCAGTTACTCTCGAACCATAACCGGGGAGCTGTTTTTT
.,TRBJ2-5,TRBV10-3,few,CAISEWGVPETQYF,TGTGCCATCAGTGAGTGGGGAGTCCCAGAGACCCAGTACTTC
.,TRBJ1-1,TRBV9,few,CASSPKLGQVQVSTEAFF,TGTGCCAGCAGCCCAAAATTAGGGCAGGTGCAAGTATCCACTGAAGCTTTCTTT
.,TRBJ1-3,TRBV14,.,CASGAGENTIYF,TGTGCCAGCGGGGCCGGAGAAAACACCATATATTTT
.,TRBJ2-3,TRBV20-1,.,CSARDSGTPTDTQYF,TGCAGTGCTAGAGATTCGGGGACCCCAACAGATACGCAGTATTTT
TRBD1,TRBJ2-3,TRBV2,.,CASRITGGRPHTQYF,TGTGCCAGCAGGATAACAGGGGGACGACCTCATACGCAGTATTTT
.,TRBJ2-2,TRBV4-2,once,CASSRTTRELFF,TGTGCCAGCAGCCGAACTACCAGGGAGCTGTTTTTT
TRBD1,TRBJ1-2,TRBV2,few,CASSGRQGSLDGYTF,TGTGCCAGCAGTGGGAGACAGGGAAGTTTAGATGGCTACACCTTC
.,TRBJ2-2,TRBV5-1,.,CASSLALDGVTGELFF,TGCGCCAGCAGCTTGGCCCTTGACGGAGTTACCGGGGAGCTGTTTTTT
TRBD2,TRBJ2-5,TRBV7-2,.,CASSPIAGGLPETQYF,TGTGCCAGCAGCCCCATAGCGGGGGGGCTACCGGAGACCCAGTACTTC
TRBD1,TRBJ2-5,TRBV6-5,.,CASRLDRGGETQYF,TGTGCCAGCAGACTGGACAGGGGAGGAGAGACCCAGTACTTC
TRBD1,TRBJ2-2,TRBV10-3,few,CAISGQGNTGELFF,TGTGCCATCAGTGGACAGGGAAACACCGGGGAGCTGTTTTTT
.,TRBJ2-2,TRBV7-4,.,CASSLKEGFF,TGTGCCAGCAGCTTAAAGGAAGGGTTTTTT
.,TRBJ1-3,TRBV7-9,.,CASSLYGSGNTIYF,TGTGCCAGCAGCTTATACGGCTCTGGAAACACCATATATTTT
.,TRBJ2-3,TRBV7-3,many,CASSLGATDTQYF,TGTGCCAGCAGCTTAGGCGCCACAGATACGCAGTATTTT
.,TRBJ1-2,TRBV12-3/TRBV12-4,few,CASSFSPDNYGYTF,TGTGCCAGCAGTTTCTCTCCGGACAATTATGGCTACACCTTC
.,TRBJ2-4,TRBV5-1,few,CASTAGYKNIQYF,TGCGCCAGCACGGCGGGTTACAAAAACATTCAGTACTTC
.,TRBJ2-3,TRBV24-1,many,CATSDRGPPDTQYF,TGTGCCACCAGTGACCGCGGCCCCCCAGATACGCAGTATTTT
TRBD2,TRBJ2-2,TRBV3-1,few,CASTLSGRAGELFF,TGTGCCAGCACCCTAAGCGGGAGGGCCGGGGAGCTGTTTTTT
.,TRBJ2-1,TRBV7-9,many,CASSPPWGSSYNEQFF,TGTGCCAGCTCCCCCCCTTGGGGAAGCTCCTACAATGAGCAGTTCTTC
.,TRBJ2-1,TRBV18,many,CASSPLRHNEQFF,TGTGCCAGCTCACCATTACGGCACAATGAGCAGTTCTTC
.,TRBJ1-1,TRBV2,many,CASSVWSTLNTEAFF,TGTGCCAGCAGTGTCTGGAGCACCCTGAACACTGAAGCTTTCTTT
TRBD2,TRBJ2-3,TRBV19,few,CASQTNGLAGLTDTQYF,TGTGCCAGTCAAACGAACGGGCTAGCGGGGCTCACAGATACGCAGTATTTT
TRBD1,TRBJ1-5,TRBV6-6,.,CASRPNDRAQPQHF,TGTGCCAGCAGGCCAAACGACAGGGCTCAGCCCCAGCATTTT
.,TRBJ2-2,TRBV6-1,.,CASSGHRTFF,TGTGCCAGCAGCGGACACCGAACGTTTTTT
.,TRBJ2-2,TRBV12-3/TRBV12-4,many,CASSPRRRNTGELFF,TGTGCCAGCAGTCCACGACGGAGGAACACCGGGGAGCTGTTTTTT
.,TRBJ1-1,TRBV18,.,CASSYDRNTEAFF,TGTGCCAGCTCTTACGACAGGAACACTGAAGCTTTCTTT
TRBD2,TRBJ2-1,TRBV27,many,CASILASGGAYEQFF,TGTGCCAGCATCCTAGCTAGCGGGGGGGCGTATGAGCAGTTCTTC
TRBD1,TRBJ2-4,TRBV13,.,CASSLGQGVMIRDIQYF,TGTGCCAGCAGCTTAGGCCAGGGGGTAATGATTCGAGACATTCAGTACTTC
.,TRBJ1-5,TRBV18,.,CASSPEGFKPQHF,TGTGCCAGCTCACCAGAGGGTTTTAAGCCCCAGCATTTT
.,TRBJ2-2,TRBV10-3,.,CAISDPGYTGELFF,TGTGCCATCAGCGACCCAGGTTACACCGGGGAGCTGTTTTTT
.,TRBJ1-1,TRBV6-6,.,CASSAWDGDSEAFF,TGTGCCAGCAGCGCTTGGGACGGAGACAGTGAAGCTTTCTTT
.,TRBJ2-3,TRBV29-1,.,CSVAREADTQYF,TGCAGCGTTGCCCGTGAGGCAGATACGCAGTATTTT
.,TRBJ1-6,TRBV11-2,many,CASSSIPGPPTVSLHF,TGTGCCAGCAGCTCCATCCCGGGACCGCCGACAGTGTCCCTCCACTTT
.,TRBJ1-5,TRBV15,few,CATSVGRVPQPQHF,TGTGCCACCAGCGTAGGCCGGGTCCCCCAGCCCCAGCATTTT
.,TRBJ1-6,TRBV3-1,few,CASSLAAEYNSPLHF,TGTGCCAGCAGCCTCGCGGCAGAGTATAATTCACCCCTCCACTTT
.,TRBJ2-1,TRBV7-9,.,CASSLKGGQNNEQFF,TGTGCCAGCAGCCTGAAGGGGGGCCAGAACAATGAGCAGTTCTTC
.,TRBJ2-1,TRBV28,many,CASRQGRLEQFF,TGTGCCAGCAGACAGGGACGCCTTGAGCAGTTCTTC
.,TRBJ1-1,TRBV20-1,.,CSATTGGNTEAFF,TGCAGTGCTACCACGGGGGGAAACACTGAAGCTTTCTTT
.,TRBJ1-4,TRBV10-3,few,CAISEAGTTVKLFF,TGTGCCATCAGTGAGGCAGGGACCACCGTAAAACTGTTTTTT
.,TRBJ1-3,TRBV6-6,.,CAGSGGPGNTIYF,TGTGCCGGGAGCGGAGGGCCTGGAAACACCATATATTTT
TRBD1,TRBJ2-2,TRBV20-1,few,CSARQGASRELFF,TGCAGTGCTAGACAGGGGGCTAGCAGGGAGCTGTTTTTT
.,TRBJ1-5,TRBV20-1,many,CSAREGLGQPQHF,TGCAGTGCTAGAGAGGGCCTGGGGCAGCCCCAGCATTTT
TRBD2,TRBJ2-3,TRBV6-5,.,CASSYAAGVLSDTQYF,TGTGCCAGCAGTTACGCGGCGGGGGTTCTTTCAGATACGCAGTATTTT